The 19 T cell receptor beta chains reported below all come from one sample, sequenced in a study of cytomegalovirus exposure and HLA in healthy donors. This PCR relied on a set of 60 Vbeta primers and 13 Jbeta primers. Sequencing was performed with immunoSEQ multiplex PCR; in TCRdb, only in-frame clones are kept and a portion is missing. The table has under 250,000 clones, 85% seen once. Sequencing used PBMCs. These receptors were collected from a woman aged 50 to 60 in good health and CMV-seronegative.

This sequence joins TRBV5-1 and TRBJ1-2; 12 bases are shared with TRBD1. The germline V gene encodes CDR1 SGHRS and CDR2 YFSETQ. The CDR3 contains 15 residues. The V segment lost 4 bases and the J segment 8 bases; nucleotides outside the gene matches: 9. The CDR3 protein is CASSAAGTGGGGYTF. In nucleotides, the CDR3 is TGCGCCAGCAGCGCCGCCGGGACAGGGGGCGGCGGCTACACCTTC.

This clone has just one count. This chain connects TRBV28 to TRBJ2-7; no definite D call. The CDR3 is made up of 12 amino acids. Trimming removed 7 bases from V and 6 bases from J, with 13 bases in between. Germline V gene data show CDR1 as MDHEN and CDR2 as SYDVKM. As DNA, the CDR3 is TGTGCCAGCAAACTCCTGATTGGCGAGCAGTACTTC. This encodes CASKLLIGEQYF.

The J gene is TRBJ2-7, the V gene TRBV6-5; 7 positions match TRBD1. Germline V CDR1 and CDR2: MNHEY, SVGAGI. The CDR3 runs 15 residues. J was trimmed by 0 bases and V by 0 bases; bases with no gene match: 2. In nucleotides, the CDR3 is TGTGCCAGCAGTTACTCAAGGGGGCTCTCCTACGAGCAGTACTTC. This gives the protein CASSYSRGLSYEQYF.

The CDR3 region is CASSFFRDYGYTF. The CDR3 DNA follows: TGTGCCAGCAGCTTTTTCAGGGATTATGGCTACACCTTC. The genes are TRBV11-3 and TRBJ1-2; maybe TRBD1 (5 bases). The germline V and J ends were trimmed by 3 bases and 5 bases, with 10 bases remaining between them. CDR3 length: 13 amino acids. Looked up from germline, CDR1 is SGHNT and CDR2 is YENEEA.

The genes are TRBV7-9 and TRBJ2-1; 12 nucleotides match TRBD2. This CDR3 is 16 amino acids long. Germline values: CDR1 SEHNR, CDR2 FQNEAQ (reference sequence). The V segment lost 1 base and the J segment 7 bases; nucleotides outside the gene matches: 5. CDR3 bases: TGTGCCAGCAGCTTAGGGGCTAGCGGGAGGGGGAATGAGCAGTTCTTC. Its protein is CASSLGASGRGNEQFF.

The V gene is TRBV11-2, the J gene TRBJ1-6; D unresolved. The CDR3 extends over 14 amino acids. Germline V lookup: CDR1 SGHAT, CDR2 FQNNGV. The ends were cut back, 5 bases at V and 6 bases at J, with 11 bases in the middle. This chain's CDR3 is CASSREGGNSPLHF. In DNA form, the CDR3 reads TGTGCCAGCAGCCGGGAGGGAGGTAATTCACCCCTCCACTTT.

The rearrangement links TRBV18 to TRBJ1-1; D perhaps matches TRBD1 (5 bases). The CDR3 contains 13 residues. Germline assignment: CDR1 KGHSH and CDR2 LQKENI. V dropped 5 bases and J dropped 1 base, with 8 bases sitting between them. This CDR3 is CASSFDRNTEAFF. In DNA form, the CDR3 reads TGTGCCAGCTCATTTGACAGGAACACTGAAGCTTTCTTT. Full variable domain (remainder filled in from reference TRBV18 and TRBJ1-1): NAGVMQNPRHLVRRRGQEARLRCSPMKGHSHVYWYRQLPEEGLKFMVYLQKENIIDESGMPKERFSAEFPKEGPSILRIQQVVRGDSAAYFCASSFDRNTEAFFGQGTRLTVV.

This chain uses TRBV27 with TRBJ1-1; D gene unclear. V was cut by 3 bases and J by 11 bases, with 10 bases left in between. Germline values: CDR1 MNHEY, CDR2 SMNVEV (reference sequence). This CDR3 is built from 11 residues. The CDR3 spells CASSFGPRAFF. The CDR3 DNA follows: TGTGCCAGCAGTTTTGGTCCCCGGGCTTTCTTT.

The V gene is TRBV7-6, the J gene TRBJ1-4; D perhaps matches TRBD1 (6 bases). Trimming removed 3 bases at V and 5 bases at J, with 7 bases between. CDR1 and CDR2 (germline): SGHVS, FNYEAQ. The CDR3 length is 13 residues. CDR3 loop: CASSFDRNEKLFF. In DNA, the CDR3 is TGTGCCAGCAGCTTCGACAGGAATGAAAAACTGTTTTTT.

The chain couples TRBV4-1 to TRBJ1-4, with D unresolved. V lost 4 bases to trimming and J lost 7 bases, with 16 bases between them. This CDR3 region has 15 residues. CDR1 MGHRA and CDR2 YSYEKL come from the germline V gene. In DNA, the CDR3 is TGCGCCAGCAGCCCTCCCCCGCGGTGGAGTGAAAAACTGTTTTTT. Encoded protein: CASSPPPRWSEKLFF.

This rearrangement joins TRBV29-1 to TRBJ2-1, with TRBD2 identical over 8 bases. Trimming took 5 bases from V and 9 from J; bases not matched to a gene: 15. Germline V lookup: CDR1 SQVTM, CDR2 ANQGSEA. This CDR3 is 15 amino acids long. This CDR3 reads CSVSAVGLDSSEQFF. The CDR3 DNA is TGCAGCGTTTCAGCGGTGGGACTAGACTCAAGTGAGCAGTTCTTC.

V gene TRBV30 combines with J gene TRBJ1-2, with 7 bases that match TRBD1. J gave up 8 bases and V 7 bases, and 4 bases lay outside the gene matches. Looked up from germline, CDR1 is GTSNPN and CDR2 is SVGIG (reference sequence). The length of the CDR3 is 10 residues. Here the CDR3 DNA reads TGTGCCTACAGGGGTAACGGCTACACCTTC. Protein sequence: CAYRGNGYTF.

In regard to this clone: One junction end does not reproduce the germline sequence, and a read error may be involved. The V gene is TRBV7-9, the J gene TRBJ2-1; weak D call: TRBD2 (6 bases). The V gene's germline CDR1 is SEHNR and CDR2 FQNEAQ (reference sequence). The CDR3 spans 17 residues. This CDR3 is CSSSLNRGGKGYNEQFF. Here the CDR3 DNA reads TGTTCCAGCAGCTTAAATCGGGGCGGGAAAGGGTACAATGAGCAGTTCTTC.

The CDR3 nucleotides are TGTGCCAGCAGTCTGCTGGGACTAGCGGAAAACGGGGAGCTGTTTTTT. Its translation is CASSLLGLAENGELFF. The chain links TRBV27 to TRBJ2-2; 11 nucleotides align to TRBD2. The CDR3 runs to 16 residues. Germline CDR1 MNHEY, CDR2 SMNVEV (reference sequence). The ends lost 5 bases at V and 7 bases at J; junction bases unmatched: 9.

The chain uses TRBV11-2 and TRBJ1-2; 7 bases map to TRBD1. The germline gives CDR1 SGHAT, CDR2 FQNNGV. The ends lost 5 bases at V and 10 bases at J; junction bases unmatched: 13. The CDR3 runs 14 residues. CDR3 region: CASSLSRQGDVYTF. The CDR3 nucleotides are TGTGCCAGCAGCCTATCACGACAGGGAGATGTCTACACCTTC.

The V gene is TRBV2, the J gene TRBJ1-1; no reliable D call. CDR1 is SNHLY and CDR2 is FYNNEI in the germline V gene. This CDR3 spans 10 amino acids. Trimming stripped 11 bases from V and 6 bases from J, with 10 bases between. CDR3 residues: CAGGRAEAFF. As DNA, the CDR3 is TGTGCCGGAGGTAGGGCTGAAGCTTTCTTT.

This sequence joins TRBV6-1 and TRBJ2-1; 9 bases are shared with TRBD2. There are 14 residues in the CDR3. Trimming at V came to 7 bases and at J to 2 bases, leaving 3 bases not matched to a gene. Germline V gives CDR1 MNHNS, CDR2 SASEGT. Here the CDR3 reads CASISGRTYNEQFF. The CDR3 DNA reads TGTGCCAGCATAAGCGGGAGGACCTACAATGAGCAGTTCTTC.

The chain carries TRBV7-9 and TRBJ2-3, with 10 nucleotides matching TRBD1. J lost 4 bases, V lost 5 bases, and 6 bases had no gene match. The CDR3 has 15 residues. The germline gives CDR1 SEHNR, CDR2 FQNEAQ (reference sequence). The CDR3 nucleotides read TGTGCCAGCAGCCCCGGGACAGGGGTCCCAGATACGCAGTATTTT. It encodes CASSPGTGVPDTQYF.

The chain couples TRBV6-1 to TRBJ2-7; D perhaps matches TRBD1 (5 bases). Trimming removed 8 bases at V and 4 bases at J, with 18 bases between. This CDR3 is built from 14 residues. The V gene's germline CDR1 is MNHNS and CDR2 SASEGT. CDR3: CASSVQPGHYEQYF. CDR3 nucleotide sequence: TGTGCCAGCTCTGTTCAACCAGGGCATTACGAGCAGTACTTC.